A single sample is the source of the 13 T cell receptor beta chains below, sequenced in a study of cytomegalovirus exposure and HLA in healthy donors. This PCR relied on a set of 60 Vbeta primers and 13 Jbeta primers. Using immunoSEQ multiplex PCR, the repertoire was profiled, and TCRdb retains in-frame clones only, with some absent. The profile shows under 250,000 clones, 80% to 90% of them singletons. The source material was PBMCs. The receptor set was obtained from a girl aged 2 to 9 in good health and CMV-seronegative.

In this sample, this clone turned up a few times. The chain is built from TRBV19 and TRBJ2-2, with TRBD2 matching over 7 bases. Germline CDR1 is LNHDA and CDR2 is SQIVND (reference sequence). This CDR3 has 12 amino acids. With V trimmed by 8 bases and J by 6 bases, 3 bases remained unmatched. The CDR3 loop reads CASRGGAGELFF. The CDR3 DNA sequence: TGTGCCAGTCGCGGGGGAGCCGGGGAGCTGTTTTTT.

This clone was counted once. This rearrangement joins TRBV5-6 to TRBJ2-3; TRBD1 matches at 8 bases. J gave up 1 base and V 0 bases, and 1 base lay outside the gene matches. CDR1 and CDR2 from the germline V gene are SGHDT and YYEEEE. The CDR3 has 15 amino acids. The CDR3 loop reads CASSLVGQGTDTQYF. CDR3 in DNA: TGTGCCAGCAGCTTGGTGGGACAGGGCACAGATACGCAGTATTTT.

The chain is built from TRBV10-2 and TRBJ1-2, with 9 bases fitting TRBD1. Germline V gene data show CDR1 as WSHSY and CDR2 as SAAADI. Trimming took 8 bases from V and 3 from J; bases not matched to a gene: 13. The CDR3 extends over 16 amino acids. Written as DNA, the CDR3 is TGCGCCAGCCACGACGGGGACAGGGCATTTTACTATGGCTACACCTTC. Residues: CASHDGDRAFYYGYTF.

This clone occurred a few times. V is TRBV4-1 and J is TRBJ2-3, with 9 bases that match TRBD2. Germline CDR1 reads MGHRA; CDR2 reads YSYEKL. After removal of 1 base from V and 0 bases from J, the junction contained 2 bases not matched to a gene. The CDR3 has 16 amino acids. The CDR3 loop reads CASSQGLAVSTDTQYF. The CDR3 coding sequence is TGCGCCAGCAGCCAAGGACTAGCGGTTAGCACAGATACGCAGTATTTT.

This clone has only one observation. The rearrangement links TRBV10-2 to TRBJ2-6; no reliable D call. V lost 7 bases, J lost 4 bases, and 20 bases lay in between. The CDR3 consists of 17 residues. Germline values: CDR1 WSHSY, CDR2 SAAADI. The CDR3 sequence: CASNPTLSLSGANVLTF. As DNA, the CDR3 is TGCGCCAGCAATCCCACTCTCTCTCTCTCCGGGGCCAACGTCCTGACTTTC.

The V gene is TRBV2, the J gene TRBJ2-7; 8 bases are shared with TRBD2. This CDR3 spans 16 amino acids. V was clipped by 4 bases and J by 2 bases; unmatched bases: 10. Germline-derived CDR1 and CDR2 are SNHLY and FYNNEI. The CDR3 region has the DNA TGTGCCAGCAGTGCTCGGGGGGGCCGGTCCCCCTACGAGCAGTACTTC. Translation: CASSARGGRSPYEQYF.

The chain has TRBV9 and TRBJ2-1; 7 bases align to TRBD1. CDR1 is SGDLS and CDR2 is YYNGEE in the germline V gene. Trimming cost V 4 bases and J 5 bases; bases outside gene matches: 9. This CDR3 region has 15 residues. This chain's CDR3 is CASSPDRVGNNEQFF. CDR3 bases: TGTGCCAGCAGCCCCGACAGGGTGGGGAACAATGAGCAGTTCTTC.

V gene TRBV2 combines with J gene TRBJ2-1; 7 nucleotides agree with TRBD1. Trimming took 8 bases from V and 4 from J; bases not matched to a gene: 11. This CDR3 comprises 15 residues. Germline V gives CDR1 SNHLY, CDR2 FYNNEI. The CDR3 loop is CASPLKGASYNEQFF. In nucleotides, the CDR3 is TGTGCCAGCCCCTTAAAGGGGGCCTCATACAATGAGCAGTTCTTC.

The rearrangement uses TRBV19 and TRBJ2-3; D unclear. The CDR3 totals 11 residues. Germline values: CDR1 LNHDA, CDR2 SQIVND (reference sequence). V lost 7 bases to trimming and J lost 8 bases, with 10 bases between them. The DNA of the CDR3 is TGTGCCAGTACCGAGGCTAGTACGCAGTATTTT. Translated: CASTEASTQYF.

CDR3: CASSGNRQLGNTDTQYF. CDR3 in DNA: TGTGCCAGCAGCGGAAATCGTCAGCTGGGCAACACAGATACGCAGTATTTT. The gene calls are TRBV9 and TRBJ2-3; D gene unclear. The ends were cut back, 3 bases at V and 2 bases at J, with 19 bases in the middle. Germline lookup yields CDR1 SGDLS and CDR2 YYNGEE. The CDR3 spans 17 residues.

This clone was seen a single time. The chain is built from TRBV7-9 and TRBJ1-1; TRBD1 matches 7 bases. Per germline, CDR1 SEHNR and CDR2 FQNEAQ (reference sequence). The CDR3 is 13 amino acids. V gave up 6 bases and J gave up 6 bases; unmatched junction bases: 7. Here the CDR3 DNA reads TGTGCCAGCAGTGTAACAGGGGACCCTGAAGCTTTCTTT. The encoded protein is CASSVTGDPEAFF.

The CDR3 loop is CASSMTVGRGAFF. CDR3 DNA sequence: TGTGCCAGTAGTATGACGGTAGGCAGGGGAGCTTTCTTT. The rearrangement uses TRBV19 and TRBJ1-1, with D tentatively TRBD1 (6 bases). The CDR3 extends over 13 amino acids. From germline, CDR1 is LNHDA and CDR2 SQIVND (reference sequence). The V and J ends lost 3 bases and 10 bases respectively, with 15 bases between them. Using reference TRBV19 and TRBJ1-1 for the parts outside the CDR3, the full variable domain is DGGITQSPKYLFRKEGQNVTLSCEQNLNHDAMYWYRQDPGQGLRLIYYSQIVNDFQKGDIAEGYSVSREKKESFPLTVTSAQKNPTAFYLCASSMTVGRGAFFGQGTRLTVV.

This clone has a handful of counts. CDR3 protein: CASSFQGYNEQFF. CDR3 in DNA: TGTGCCAGCAGTTTTCAGGGGTACAATGAGCAGTTCTTC. The V gene is TRBV27, the J gene TRBJ2-1; maybe TRBD1 (6 bases). The CDR3 loop spans 13 amino acids. The ends were cut back, 3 bases at V and 4 bases at J, with 7 bases in the middle. Germline CDR1 is MNHEY and CDR2 is SMNVEV (reference sequence).